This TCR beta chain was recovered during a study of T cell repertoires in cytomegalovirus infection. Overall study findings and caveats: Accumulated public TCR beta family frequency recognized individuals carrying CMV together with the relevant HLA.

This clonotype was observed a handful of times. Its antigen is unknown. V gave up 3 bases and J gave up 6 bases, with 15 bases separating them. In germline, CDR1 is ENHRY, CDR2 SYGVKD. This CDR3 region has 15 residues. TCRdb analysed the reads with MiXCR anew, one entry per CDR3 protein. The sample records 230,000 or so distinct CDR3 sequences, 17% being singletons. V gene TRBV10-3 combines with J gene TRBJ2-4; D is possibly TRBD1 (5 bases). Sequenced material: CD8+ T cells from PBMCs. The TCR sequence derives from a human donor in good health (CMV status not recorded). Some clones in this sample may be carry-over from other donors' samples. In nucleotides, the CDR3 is TGTGCCATCAGTGACTTCTCAGATAGGGGAAACATTCAGTACTTC. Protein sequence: CAISDFSDRGNIQYF.